This T cell receptor beta chain was captured in a study of T-cell reconstitution after alpha-beta-depleted transplantation in children. Whole-study results and caveats: Where alpha-beta T cells came from about two months after transplant was reportedly several hundred expanded graft clones. In some patients, recipient T cells and intrathymic progenitors surviving conditioning explained high day-60 diversity. Fresh T-cell production supplied most of the T-cell counts and diversity seen one year after transplant.

The CDR3 runs 11 residues. Germline CDR1 reads SGHVS; CDR2 reads FNYEAQ. Trimming shortened V by 6 bases and J by 0 bases, and 1 base separated the two germline ends. Unique molecular identifiers were incorporated when the TCRbeta library was constructed. One entry per CDR3 protein, called by TCRdb with MiXCR from the PCR reads. Seen here are about 58,000 distinct CDR3 sequences, 44% observed once, and the top ten hold 95% to 98%. The sample holds a few counts of this clonotype. Its antigen is not known. Sample: PBMCs, mostly from graft donor cells, taken 360 days after TCRalphabeta/CD19-depleted stem cell transplant. The chain joins TRBV7-6 to TRBJ2-3, with D hard to call. This receptor was taken from a male patient aged 10 to 17 who had a stem cell transplant for acute lymphoblastic leukemia, so the T cells may come from the graft donor. The CDR3 DNA reads as TGTGCCAGCAGGAGCACAGATACGCAGTATTTT. Its translation: CASRSTDTQYF.